This is a list of T cell receptor beta chains from one sample in a study of response to subunit inactivated influenza vaccine. Via MiXCR, TCRdb re-called the RT-PCR reads, giving one row per CDR3 protein. The top ten hold around 6.5% of the sample, which has roughly 700,000 distinct CDR3 sequences, roughly 13% seen once. The specimen comprised PBMCs from blood, sampled less than 15 days before vaccination. The receptors shown here come from a man in his forties or fifties who received an inactivated influenza vaccine. CDR3s leave out the opening cysteine and the closing phenylalanine or tryptophan. Not every row has a clone size; where given, it reads once, few, many or a size class.

clone_size	v_call	j_call	cdr3_aa
NA	TRBV20-1	TRBJ1-1	SASPGTGFMNTEAF
few	TRBV15	TRBJ2-3	ATSIQGAGDTQY
NA	TRBV7-2	TRBJ2-4	ASSPGTGKGKNIQY
few	TRBV12-3/TRBV12-4	TRBJ2-5	ASSLGGQVTQY
few	TRBV6-1	TRBJ2-2	ATRTGGHTGELF
NA	TRBV4-2	TRBJ2-6	ASSQDVLAGSSGANVLT
few	TRBV7-9	TRBJ2-7	ASSYTGTTYEQY
many	TRBV9	TRBJ2-1	ASSVSRGASSYNEQF
NA	TRBV4-3	TRBJ2-1	ASSQDTGNYNEQF
few	TRBV12-3/TRBV12-4	TRBJ1-3	ASTPLSGNTIY
many	TRBV24-1	TRBJ2-5	ATGEGGKETQY
NA	TRBV7-9	TRBJ2-1	ASSLDYGSVYNEQF
few	TRBV19	TRBJ1-1	ASSPFPSGGTEAF
few	TRBV30	TRBJ1-1	ARGRMNTEAF
NA	TRBV10-3	TRBJ2-7	AISAGGPYEQY
many	TRBV7-9	TRBJ1-5	ASSLAIATGDQPQH
few	TRBV2	TRBJ2-2	ASTLGGSGELF
NA	TRBV18	TRBJ1-1	ASSPLGQGRTEAF
NA	TRBV7-9	TRBJ2-2	ASNRAPRTGELF
NA	TRBV7-2	TRBJ2-5	ASSLASAAPEGQY
few	TRBV20-1	TRBJ2-2	SARVFGLAGENTGELF
NA	TRBV24-1	TRBJ1-2	ATSDSRRPGGYT
NA	TRBV28	TRBJ1-1	ASSLPWNTEAF
NA	TRBV15	TRBJ1-5	ATSREQGLNQPQH